The 24 T cell receptor beta chains below were found in one sample sequenced in a study of T cell repertoires in ileal Crohn's disease. Time point in this sample: proximal margin of the surgical specimen (macroscopically non-inflamed). Only in-frame clones appear in the TCRdb table, and some are missing; sequencing was by immunoSEQ multiplex PCR. The table lists about 4,100 clones, around 70% of them singletons, with approximately 9% in the top ten. The sequencing input was ileal tissue. All receptors derive from an adult with Crohn's disease.

This chain links TRBV5-1 with TRBJ2-2, with 10 bases aligning to TRBD2. The junction had 16 bases not matched to a gene; V was cut back by 0 bases and J by 14 bases. CDR3 length: 17 residues. CDR1 is SGHRS, CDR2 YFSETQ, per germline. CDR3 loop: CASSLVIVAGGAQTLFF. Written as DNA, the CDR3 is TGCGCCAGCAGCTTGGTGATAGTAGCGGGGGGAGCCCAAACCCTGTTTTTT.

The CDR3 coding sequence is TGTGCCAGCAGCTTAGGCGGCGGGGGGGTCTCTGGGGCCAACGTCCTGACTTTC. Translation: CASSLGGGGVSGANVLTF. The chain employs TRBV7-9 and TRBJ2-6, with TRBD2 identical over 9 bases. V shed 1 base, J shed 0 bases, and the junction held 4 bases outside the gene matches. The CDR3 contains 18 residues. The germline V gene has CDR1 SEHNR and CDR2 FQNEAQ (reference sequence).

This clone was seen only a few times. The rearrangement joins TRBV5-1 to TRBJ1-1; D gene unclear. Germline CDR1 SGHRS, CDR2 YFSETQ. This CDR3 is built from 13 residues. Trimming shortened V by 3 bases and J by 11 bases, and 17 bases separated the two germline ends. Here the CDR3 reads CASSSPDREAAFF. The CDR3 nucleotides read TGCGCCAGCAGCTCCCCAGACCGGGAAGCTGCTTTCTTT.

In nucleotides, the CDR3 is TGTGCCAGCAGCTTAGGGTCGGGGCCAGGTTCACCCCTCCACTTT. It is translated as CASSLGSGPGSPLHF. The chain links TRBV7-3 to TRBJ1-6, with D possibly being TRBD1 (5 bases). V gave up 2 bases and J gave up 9 bases, with 14 bases separating them. The germline V gene has CDR1 SGHTA and CDR2 FQGTGA. The CDR3 loop spans 15 amino acids.

This clone was observed a single time. The identical CDR3 is also encoded by other nucleotide sequences in the sample. This chain connects TRBV30 to TRBJ1-4; TRBD1 might be the D (6 bases). The germline V gene has CDR1 GTSNPN and CDR2 SVGIG (reference sequence). The length of the CDR3 is 14 residues. V gave up 1 base and J gave up 6 bases, with 12 bases separating them. The CDR3 here is CAWSDRRGHEKLFF. The CDR3 region has the DNA TGTGCCTGGAGTGATCGCAGGGGACATGAAAAACTGTTTTTT.

The genes are TRBV10-1 and TRBJ1-2; the D is unclear. Germline values: CDR1 WNHNN, CDR2 SYGVQD (reference sequence). This CDR3 comprises 18 residues. V was clipped by 3 bases and J by 2 bases, with 22 bases between them. The chain's CDR3 is CASSENDGRAGPNYGYTF. CDR3 nucleotides: TGCGCCAGCAGTGAAAATGACGGGCGGGCCGGTCCAAACTATGGCTACACCTTC.

This clone was counted only a few times. The rearrangement uses TRBV14 and TRBJ2-7, with 8 bases identical to TRBD1. Trimming took 5 bases from V and 3 from J; bases not matched to a gene: 6. This CDR3 has 14 amino acids. Germline V gene data show CDR1 as SGHDN and CDR2 as FVKESK. The CDR3 loop reads CASSFTTGGYEQYF. DNA for the CDR3: TGTGCCAGCAGCTTCACTACAGGGGGCTACGAGCAGTACTTC.

This chain uses TRBV11-3 with TRBJ2-1; D possibly corresponds to TRBD1 (6 bases). The CDR3 has 14 residues. The V gene's germline CDR1 is SGHNT and CDR2 YENEEA. Between the trimmed V and J ends, which lost 5 bases and 6 bases, there was a span of 14 bases. The DNA for the CDR3 is TGTGCCAGCAGCCCCCGGGACACCCCCAATGAGCAGTTCTTC. This sequence encodes CASSPRDTPNEQFF.

This chain links TRBV10-3 with TRBJ1-1, with 7 bases aligning to TRBD1. Germline V gene sequence: CDR1 ENHRY, CDR2 SYGVKD. The CDR3 extends over 12 amino acids. The ends lost 0 bases at V and 10 bases at J; junction bases unmatched: 2. CDR3 nucleotide sequence: TGTGCCATCAGTGAGTCGCGACAGGGAGCTTTCTTT. It translates to CAISESRQGAFF.

V usage is TRBV28 and J usage is TRBJ1-1; the D is unclear. With 5 bases removed from V and 5 bases from J, the gap between germline ends came to 9 bases. This CDR3 spans 12 amino acids. CDR1 and CDR2 from the germline V gene are MDHEN and SYDVKM. As DNA, the CDR3 is TGTGCCAGCAGTAAAGGCAAGACTGAAGCTTTCTTT. Its protein is CASSKGKTEAFF.

This chain links TRBV5-5 with TRBJ1-1; the D is unclear. Trimming stripped 0 bases from V and 0 bases from J, with 9 bases between. The CDR3 totals 15 residues. Per the germline V gene, CDR1 is SGHKS and CDR2 is YYEKEE (reference sequence). The CDR3 DNA follows: TGTGCCAGCAGCTTGGAGCGCCACTTGAACACTGAAGCTTTCTTT. Translating gives CASSLERHLNTEAFF.

The chain has TRBV4-1 and TRBJ1-2; 9 bases fit TRBD1. The ends lost 2 bases at V and 9 bases at J; junction bases unmatched: 13. This CDR3 has 16 amino acids. The germline CDR1 and CDR2 sequences are MGHRA and YSYEKL. CDR3 in amino acids: CASSQLPGQGIGSYTF. The CDR3 bases are TGCGCCAGCAGCCAACTCCCGGGACAGGGTATAGGAAGCTACACCTTC.

V is TRBV28 and J is TRBJ2-7, with 9 bases matching TRBD1. After removal of 2 bases from V and 5 bases from J, the junction contained 4 bases not matched to a gene. The CDR3 consists of 14 residues. The germline V gene encodes CDR1 MDHEN and CDR2 SYDVKM. The CDR3 DNA follows: TGTGCCAGCAGTTTACGATGGACAGGGGACGAGCAGTACTTC. The encoded protein is CASSLRWTGDEQYF.

The chain employs TRBV7-8 and TRBJ1-2; D unresolved. The CDR3 is 15 amino acids. Germline V gene lookup returns CDR1 SGHVS and CDR2 FQNEAQ. V lost 3 bases and J 7 bases, leaving 18 bases between the germline ends. This chain's CDR3 is CASSLRVGMGGGYTF. CDR3 DNA sequence: TGTGCCAGCAGCTTGCGGGTAGGGATGGGCGGTGGCTACACCTTC. The variable domain in full, with the rest retrieved from reference TRBV7-8 and TRBJ1-2, is GAGVSQSPRYKVAKRGQDVALRCDPISGHVSLFWYQQALGQGPEFLTYFQNEAQLDKSGLPSDRFFAERPEGSVSTLKIQRTQQEDSAVYLCASSLRVGMGGGYTFGSGTRLTVV.

In its sample, this clone ranks as large. The V and J genes are TRBV23-1 and TRBJ1-1; D is perhaps TRBD1 (5 bases). TRBV23-1 is designated an ORF whose function remains uncertain. CDR3 length equals 12 residues. V was trimmed by 7 bases and J by 4 bases, leaving 10 bases between them. In DNA, the CDR3 is TGCGCCAGCACTATCGGGGGCACTGAAGCTTTCTTT. Amino acid sequence: CASTIGGTEAFF.

In nucleotides, the CDR3 is TGTGCCTGGAGTCCCGGGCCGGAGACCCAGTACTTC. It translates to CAWSPGPETQYF. The chain uses TRBV30 and TRBJ2-5; D ambiguous. Germline CDR1 and CDR2: GTSNPN and SVGIG (reference sequence). The CDR3 has 12 amino acids. V was clipped by 2 bases and J by 5 bases, with 9 bases between them. Drawing the rest from reference TRBV30 and TRBJ2-5, the complete variable domain is SQTIHQWPATLVQPVGSPLSLECTVEGTSNPNLYWYRQAAGRGLQLLFYSVGIGQISSEVPQNLSASRPQDRQFILSSKKLLLSDSGFYLCAWSPGPETQYFGPGTRLLVL.

The CDR3: CASSFSGSNQPQHF. The CDR3 DNA reads TGTGCCAGCAGCTTCAGTGGGAGCAATCAGCCCCAGCATTTT. This chain connects TRBV6-1 to TRBJ1-5, with D uncertain. CDR1 MNHNS and CDR2 SASEGT come from the germline V gene. The V gene lost 6 bases and the J gene lost 1 base, with 10 bases spanning the gap. This CDR3 has 14 amino acids.

The chain carries TRBV7-8 and TRBJ1-1; D gene ambiguous. Germline CDR1 SGHVS, CDR2 FQNEAQ. The CDR3 has 13 amino acids. V gave up 5 bases and J gave up 1 base, with 8 bases separating them. CDR3 loop: CASSPHTNTEAFF. The CDR3 bases are TGTGCCAGCAGCCCGCACACGAACACTGAAGCTTTCTTT.

V is TRBV7-3 and J is TRBJ2-3; 9 nucleotides agree with TRBD1. The CDR3 loop spans 18 amino acids. V shed 5 bases, J shed 4 bases, and the junction held 16 bases outside the gene matches. Germline CDR1 reads SGHTA; CDR2 reads FQGTGA. The DNA of the CDR3 is TGTGCCAGCAGCCCCCCCCTGCGGGACAGGGTTGTGGCAGATACGCAGTATTTT. Encoded protein: CASSPPLRDRVVADTQYF.

The rearrangement joins TRBV29-1 to TRBJ1-2; 9 bases are a match to TRBD1. This CDR3 spans 13 amino acids. V lost 6 bases to trimming and J lost 8 bases; unmatched junction nucleotides: 10. Germline CDR1 and CDR2: SQVTM and ANQGSEA. As DNA, the CDR3 is TGCAGCGTGCTCAGGACAGGGGATCAGGGCTACACCTTC. Amino acid sequence: CSVLRTGDQGYTF.

The gene calls are TRBV2 and TRBJ1-2, with TRBD1 as a possible D gene (5 bases). The CDR3 has 15 amino acids. V was pared by 7 bases and J by 4 bases, with 19 bases between. Germline CDR1 SNHLY, CDR2 FYNNEI. CDR3 region: CASKQTNDRFYGYTF. In nucleotides, the CDR3 is TGTGCCAGCAAACAGACAAACGACAGATTCTATGGCTACACCTTC.

This sequence joins TRBV9 and TRBJ2-3; 10 positions match TRBD2. With V trimmed by 4 bases and J by 5 bases, 13 bases remained unmatched. The CDR3 runs 17 residues. Germline V lookup: CDR1 SGDLS, CDR2 YYNGEE. The CDR3 here is CASSPGVSGGRRDTQYF. CDR3 nucleotides: TGTGCCAGCAGCCCGGGGGTTAGCGGGGGGAGGCGAGATACGCAGTATTTT.

The genes are TRBV27 and TRBJ2-1; possibly TRBD1 or TRBD2 for D (6 bases each). Per the germline V gene, CDR1 is MNHEY and CDR2 is SMNVEV (reference sequence). This CDR3 comprises 13 residues. Trimming shortened V by 2 bases and J by 9 bases, and 11 bases separated the two germline ends. The CDR3 here is CASSLTGRSEQFF. CDR3 coding DNA: TGTGCCAGCAGTTTAACAGGGAGGAGTGAGCAGTTCTTC.

This sequence joins TRBV5-4 and TRBJ1-5; perhaps TRBD1 as D (6 bases). This CDR3 has 14 residues. Germline-derived CDR1 and CDR2 are SGHNT and YYREEE (reference sequence). V was trimmed by 4 bases and J by 1 base, leaving 9 bases between them. In DNA form, the CDR3 reads TGTGCCAGCAGCCATGGACAGAGCAATCAGCCCCAGCATTTT. Translation gives CASSHGQSNQPQHF. Full variable domain (rest looked up from reference TRBV5-4 and TRBJ1-5): ETGVTQSPTHLIKTRGQQVTLRCSSQSGHNTVSWYQQALGQGPQFIFQYYREEENGRGNFPPRFSGLQFPNYSSELNVNALELDDSALYLCASSHGQSNQPQHFGDGTRLSIL.